This T cell receptor beta chain was recovered during a study of blood T cell repertoires in COVID-19 (dated by TCRdb to the early 2020s). About the study as a whole: Samples from collaborators originated in the United States, Italy and Spain and spanned both the acute and convalescent phases of COVID-19. The prospective study material was composed of cDNA or gDNA derived from T cells, B-cell-depleted T cells, or PBMCs. Subjects who had been exposed to COVID-19, were actively infected with it, or had recovered from it provided the deeply sampled blood TCRbeta repertoires that made up the dataset. The repertoires were released in a freely available public database meant as a resource for research on the immune response to SARS-CoV-2. The samples were drawn from the first 160 participants of the ongoing ImmuneRACE study and from 1,200 or so subjects provided by 6 global collaborators. Nearly every sample came with metadata listing a de-identified subject ID, COVID-19 status, age in years and sex. Where available, HLA class I and class II types were obtained from metadata supplied by the sample provider rather than from assay-based typing. Summary of the overall study and its limitations: The amount of clinical and demographic metadata varied by source and participant and was provided uncurated.

In regard to this clone: No antigen is known for it. Nothing much larger sits one base from this clone, and base qualities are not available.

CDR1 SQVTM and CDR2 ANQGSEA were looked up in the germline V gene. V loses 5 bases, J loses 8 bases, and the germline ends lie 10 bases apart. From cysteine to phenylalanine, the CDR3 is 11 amino acids long. Of all the DNA, just the CDR3 is kept, 33 bases in frame from base 1. TCRbeta CDR3 regions were amplified from genomic DNA using the immunoSEQ Assay, a bias-controlled multiplex PCR. Per the source publication's procedure: The number of nucleated cells in each sample was estimated from the amplification of reference gene primers within the assay. To quantify the absolute abundance of each unique TCRbeta CDR3 rearrangement, sequence reads were collapsed and filtered. Productive Simpson clonality was computed per sample as the square root of Simpson's diversity index over productive rearrangements. TCRdb's version of the immuneACCESS table is confined to in-frame rearrangements and falls short of the full clone set. An unresolved V gene accounts for under half of the shortfall where checked; the remainder is of unknown origin. The V and J calls and the clone size are those of that table, but D and trimming were determined from the DNA. For this sample there are roughly 69,000 clones; about nine tenths appear just once. Of the sample, 4.5% to 5% is held by the ten largest clones.

Collaborating institutions collected whole blood in K2EDTA tubes following their own protocols. For TCRbeta analysis, collaborators shipped samples in one of three forms: frozen whole blood, isolated PBMCs, or DNA extracted from either of those sample types. The chain was built from TRBV29-1 and TRBJ2-1; matching of 5 bases hints at TRBD2 as the D gene. The specimen sequenced was peripheral blood. The receptor was derived from a human donor in a cohort sampled during active COVID-19. The CDR3 loop reads CSVHWRDEQFF. The bases are TGCAGCGTTCACTGGCGGGATGAGCAGTTCTTC.